This T cell receptor (beta chain) came from a study of radiotherapy plus CTLA-4 blockade in lung cancer. CDR1 and CDR2 from the germline V gene are SQVTM and ANQGSEA. V was trimmed by 3 bases and J by 4 bases, leaving 12 bases between them. The CDR3 runs 13 residues. Generated by immunoSEQ multiplex PCR, the TCRdb table keeps only in-frame clones and is missing some. The sample yields some 51,000 clones, roughly 77% seen once. The TCR sequence derives from a human donor with non-small cell lung cancer who had a complete response to radiotherapy plus ipilimumab. Specimen: peripheral blood, collected from a patient treated with radiotherapy plus ipilimumab. This sequence joins TRBV29-1 and TRBJ1-2; TRBD1 is a possible D gene (6 bases). In nucleotides, the CDR3 is TGCAGCGTTGACCAGGGGTGGAGCTATGGCTACACCTTC. Translated, it gives CSVDQGWSYGYTF.